These T cell receptor beta chains were read from a single sample in a study of response to subunit inactivated influenza vaccine. In TCRdb, the RT-PCR reads were re-called with MiXCR into one record per CDR3 protein. This sample has about 780,000 distinct CDR3 sequences, with less than 20% found just once. The starting material was PBMCs from blood, obtained 4 to 6 days after vaccination. The origin of the receptors is a middle-aged man who received an inactivated influenza vaccine. CDR3s include the opening cysteine and the closing phenylalanine or tryptophan. D genes are given only for firm matches. Only part of the rows carry a size: once, few, many, or a class if the clone is expanded.

V,size,J,D,DNA,CDR3
TRBV28,NA,TRBJ2-5,NA,TGTGCCAGCTGCTTGACCACACAAGAGACCCAGTACTTC,CASCLTTQETQYF
TRBV29-1,few,TRBJ1-2,NA,TGCAGCGTTCAAGGGGGGATCGGGGGCACAACAAACTATGGCTACACCTTC,CSVQGGIGGTTNYGYTF
TRBV6-2/TRBV6-3,NA,TRBJ2-1,NA,TGTGCCAGCAGTTCTCGAACTAGGGCGTCCTACAATGAGCAGTTCTTC,CASSSRTRASYNEQFF
TRBV29-1,NA,TRBJ1-2,TRBD1,TGCAGCGTTGGGGACAGCGGGGGCTACACCTTC,CSVGDSGGYTF
TRBV10-3,NA,TRBJ2-3,TRBD2,TGTGCCATCAGTGAGTCTACTAGCGGGGGTACGCAGTATTTT,CAISESTSGGTQYF
TRBV2,NA,TRBJ2-2,NA,TGTGCCAGCAGTGAAGAGCGCACCGGGGAGCTGTTTTTT,CASSEERTGELFF
TRBV6-5,NA,TRBJ1-2,NA,TGTGCCAGCAGTTACAGCAGGACCTCTAACTATGGCTACACCTTC,CASSYSRTSNYGYTF
TRBV29-1,NA,TRBJ2-3,TRBD2,TGCAGCGTCTCTAGCGGGAGGGGCGCAGATACGCAGTATTTT,CSVSSGRGADTQYF
TRBV6-5,few,TRBJ2-1,NA,TGTGCCAGCAGTTACACAATTCGAGAGGATGAGCAGTTCTTC,CASSYTIREDEQFF
TRBV6-1,NA,TRBJ2-7,TRBD2,TGTGCCAGCAGCGCTCCCTTGGGTAGCGGGACGTACGAGCAGTACTTC,CASSAPLGSGTYEQYF
TRBV5-1,NA,TRBJ1-1,NA,TGCGCCAGCAGCTTGGAACAGGGTGGGAACACTGAAGCTTTCTTT,CASSLEQGGNTEAFF
TRBV4-2,NA,TRBJ1-2,NA,TGTGCCAGCAGCCAAACCTCGGATAGGCCTCCCACCTTC,CASSQTSDRPPTF
TRBV5-1,NA,TRBJ2-4,TRBD2,TGCGCCAGCAGCTTGGCGGGACTATGGGGGAGCTCCAAAAACATTCAGTACTTC,CASSLAGLWGSSKNIQYF
TRBV30,NA,TRBJ1-2,NA,TGTGCCTGGAGTGTAGAGGCTGCTTATGGCTACACCTTC,CAWSVEAAYGYTF
TRBV5-1,once,TRBJ1-1,NA,TGCGCCAGCAGCTTGATTCTGGGCGGAAGCACTGAAGCTTTCTTT,CASSLILGGSTEAFF
TRBV27,many,TRBJ2-7,NA,TGTGCCAGCCGGGACAACTCCTACGAGCAGTACTTC,CASRDNSYEQYF
TRBV20-1,NA,TRBJ2-7,NA,TGCAGTGCTAGTAATTCCCAGGGACGGTCCTACGAGCAGTACTTC,CSASNSQGRSYEQYF
TRBV19,NA,TRBJ2-7,NA,TGTGCCAGTAGTATACAGGGTCTGGACGAGCAGTACTTC,CASSIQGLDEQYF
TRBV7-2,NA,TRBJ2-1,TRBD1,TGTGCCAGCAGCTTAGTTCAGGGGGTAATCAATGAGCAGTTCTTC,CASSLVQGVINEQFF
TRBV12-3/TRBV12-4,few,TRBJ1-3,NA,TGTGCCAGCAGTCCAAAGAGAACCATATATTTT,CASSPKRTIYF
TRBV5-1,NA,TRBJ2-1,TRBD1,TGCGCCAGCAGCTTCGAGACAGGGGTTGAGCAGTTCTTC,CASSFETGVEQFF
TRBV4-1,NA,TRBJ2-1,TRBD2,TGCGCCAGCAGCCAGGGACTAGCGGGGGGGCCTCACAATGAGCAGTTCTTC,CASSQGLAGGPHNEQFF
TRBV20-1,NA,TRBJ2-7,NA,TGCAGTGCGCACGCCGGGGCAAGTTACGAGCAGTACTTC,CSAHAGASYEQYF
TRBV7-2,few,TRBJ2-7,NA,TGTGCCAGCAGCTTATTGGGCCAGGGGCAGCAGTACTTC,CASSLLGQGQQYF
TRBV20-1,NA,TRBJ2-7,TRBD1,TGCAGTGCGACCCGCCGACAGGGGACCTACGAGCAGTACTTC,CSATRRQGTYEQYF
TRBV20-1,NA,TRBJ2-1,NA,TGCAGTGCTAGGGAAGGGGTGTACAATGAGCAGTTCTTC,CSAREGVYNEQFF
TRBV3-1,NA,TRBJ2-3,TRBD2,TGTGCCAGCAGCACGGGACTAGCGGGAACAGATACGCAGTATTTT,CASSTGLAGTDTQYF
TRBV11-2,NA,TRBJ2-7,NA,TGTGCCAGCAGGAAACCGGGACTGGCTGTTTCCGAGCAGTACTTC,CASRKPGLAVSEQYF
TRBV5-1,NA,TRBJ1-1,NA,TGCGCCAGCAGCACAGGTTTGGACACTGAAGCTTTCTTT,CASSTGLDTEAFF
TRBV20-1,few,TRBJ2-1,NA,TGCAGTGTAGGAGGGGCCAGGGGCGAGGTCAATGAGCAGTTCTTC,CSVGGARGEVNEQFF
TRBV20-1,NA,TRBJ2-7,TRBD2,TGCAGTGCTCTCCTCCTAGCGGGAAGTCACTACGAGCAGTACTTC,CSALLLAGSHYEQYF
TRBV6-1,NA,TRBJ2-7,NA,TGTGCCAGCAGCTTCAACGGAGACTCCTACGAGCAGTACTTC,CASSFNGDSYEQYF
TRBV7-8,many,TRBJ1-1,NA,TGTGCCAGCAGCTTCTACCGGGAGGGCAGAACTGAAGCTTTCTTT,CASSFYREGRTEAFF
TRBV3-1,many,TRBJ1-1,NA,TGTGCCAGCAGCCAAGATCTCACTTTGTCCGGAGGCGCTTTCTTT,CASSQDLTLSGGAFF
TRBV29-1,NA,TRBJ1-5,TRBD1,TGCAGCGTGGGGATGGGACAGGCAGGGGGACAGCCCCAGCATTTT,CSVGMGQAGGQPQHF
TRBV7-2,many,TRBJ2-7,TRBD2,TGTGCCAGCAGGGGCGGGAGCTCCTACGAGCAGTACTTC,CASRGGSSYEQYF
TRBV4-3,few,TRBJ1-6,NA,TGCGCCAGCAGCCAAGAGGGGCCAGGGATTAATTCACCCCTCCACTTT,CASSQEGPGINSPLHF
TRBV5-1,few,TRBJ1-1,TRBD1,TGCGCCAGCAGCTTGTGGGCAGGGGGCGTGGGGGACACTGAAGCTTTCTTT,CASSLWAGGVGDTEAFF
TRBV7-9,NA,TRBJ2-3,NA,TGTGCCAGCAGCCTACTAACAGGCAGCGTGAATACGCAGTATTTT,CASSLLTGSVNTQYF
TRBV7-9,few,TRBJ2-1,NA,TGTGCCAGTCGGCCCACACAAAGAGGGGAGCAGTTCTTC,CASRPTQRGEQFF
TRBV5-5,few,TRBJ2-3,NA,TGTGCCAGCAGCTTGGCGCCGCCACCCCCTTGGGGAGATACGCAGTATTTT,CASSLAPPPPWGDTQYF
TRBV20-1,NA,TRBJ2-7,TRBD1,TGCAGTGCCGAACAGGGGATGAGGACCTACGAGCAGTACTTC,CSAEQGMRTYEQYF
TRBV4-2,few,TRBJ2-4,NA,TGTGCCAGCAGCCAAGAAAGACAGCTGAAGATGAAAAACATTCAGTACTTC,CASSQERQLKMKNIQYF